Listed below are T cell receptor beta chains from one sample, sequenced in a study of early T cells in non-severe SARS-CoV-2 infection. TCRdb re-called the 5' RACE reads with MiXCR, one entry per CDR3 protein. The sample has around 61,000 distinct CDR3 sequences, less than 15% seen once; the top ten hold about 4%. Here the sequenced sample was whole blood, taken at baseline. These receptors all stem from an adult who was a healthcare worker with PCR-confirmed SARS-CoV-2 infection or an uninfected control (not recorded which). The CDR3 runs from the conserved cysteine through the conserved F or W. Fields, in order: V gene, J gene, D gene, clone size, CDR3 DNA, CDR3 protein. A D gene is named only where the DNA matches it firmly. Expanded clones are given a class, and other clones once, few, many or no size at all.

>TRBV6-5|TRBJ2-7|TRBD1|many
TGTGCCAGCAGCAGGACAGGGGAATACGAGCAGTACTTC
CASSRTGEYEQYF
>TRBV18|TRBJ1-1|TRBD1|few
TGTGCCAGCTCACCCGTACAGGGGTTGAACACTGAAGCTTTCTTT
CASSPVQGLNTEAFF
>TRBV28|TRBJ2-2|TRBD1|NA
TGTGCCAGCGACGGACAGGGGAACACCGGGGAGCTGTTTTTT
CASDGQGNTGELFF
>TRBV5-1|TRBJ2-7|NA|NA
TGCGCCAGCAGCCTACCCCCGGGAGAGCAGTACTTC
CASSLPPGEQYF
>TRBV15|TRBJ2-2|NA|few
TGTGCCACCAGCAGAGATAATAGAGTAGGTGTTACTGCCGGGGAGCTGTTTTTT
CATSRDNRVGVTAGELFF
>TRBV2|TRBJ1-1|NA|many
TGTGCCAGCACCACGGGGCAAGGGTGGGACACTGAAGCTTTCTTT
CASTTGQGWDTEAFF
>TRBV20-1|TRBJ1-5|TRBD1|many
TGCAGTGCTAGAGATTGGGCAGGGGGCTTTCAGCCCCAGCATTTT
CSARDWAGGFQPQHF
>TRBV4-1|TRBJ1-1|NA|many
TGCGCCAGCAGCCTAAGGGGACTGGTGAACACTGAAGCTTTCTTT
CASSLRGLVNTEAFF
>TRBV18|TRBJ1-2|NA|medium-sized
TGTGCCAGCTCACCACCCGCCCTTCCGGGCTACACCTTC
CASSPPALPGYTF
>TRBV12-3/TRBV12-4|TRBJ2-1|NA|many
TGTGCCAGCAGTTTGGTCAATGAGCAGTTCTTC
CASSLVNEQFF
>TRBV12-3/TRBV12-4|TRBJ2-2|NA|NA
TGTGCCAGCAGCCCTTTGAAGGGGGACACCGGGGAGCTGTTTTTT
CASSPLKGDTGELFF
>TRBV6-2/TRBV6-3|TRBJ2-7|NA|many
TGTGCCAGCAGGTCTTGGAGCTCCTACGAGCAGTACTTC
CASRSWSSYEQYF
>TRBV11-3|TRBJ2-7|TRBD2|few
TGTGCCAGCAGCTTCTCCTTCTGGCGGAGCGGGAGTCTGAACGAGCAGTACTTC
CASSFSFWRSGSLNEQYF
>TRBV12-3/TRBV12-4|TRBJ2-3|NA|NA
TGTGCCAGCAGTCTATGGACCCTGCTTCACTCTGCTCATTTCACAGATACGCAGTATTTT
CASSLWTLLHSAHFTDTQYF
>TRBV7-2|TRBJ2-1|TRBD2|few
TGTGCCAGCAGCCTTTACCCCGGGACTAGCGGAATACAGCAGTTCTTC
CASSLYPGTSGIQQFF
>TRBV29-1|TRBJ2-1|NA|NA
TGCAGCGTAAGGGACACCTCCTACAATGAGCAGTTCTTC
CSVRDTSYNEQFF
>TRBV29-1|TRBJ2-7|NA|medium-sized
TGCAGCGTTGAAGATCCGGGACCGAGCTACGAGCAGTACTTC
CSVEDPGPSYEQYF
>TRBV18|TRBJ2-1|NA|NA
TGTGCCAGCTCACCCTATGTCGCTGGGGACAATGAGCAGTTCTTC
CASSPYVAGDNEQFF
>TRBV27|TRBJ1-6|NA|medium-sized
TGTGCCAGCAGTGCGATAACAGGGAATTCACCCCTCCACTTT
CASSAITGNSPLHF
>TRBV7-2|TRBJ2-7|TRBD2|few
TGTGCCAGCAGCTACCCAGGACTAGCGGATTCCTACGAGCAGTACTTC
CASSYPGLADSYEQYF
>TRBV5-1|TRBJ2-3|NA|few
TGCGCCAGCAGCTTGGAAGGGGCAGATACGCAGTATTTT
CASSLEGADTQYF
>TRBV28|TRBJ2-2|NA|few
TGTGCCAGCAGGACGGACTCCACCGGGGAGCTGTTTTTT
CASRTDSTGELFF
>TRBV29-1|TRBJ2-2|NA|few
TGCACCGCAGTCGGGTACACCGGGGAGCTGTTTTTT
CTAVGYTGELFF
>TRBV7-9|TRBJ2-2|TRBD2|few
TGTGCCAGCAGCTTAACTAGCGGGAGGACCGGGGAGCTGTTTTTT
CASSLTSGRTGELFF
>TRBV4-2|TRBJ2-2|TRBD2|NA
TGTGCCAGCAGCTTAATAGCGGGGGCGGGAACCGGGGAGCTGTTTTTT
CASSLIAGAGTGELFF
>TRBV18|TRBJ2-1|NA|few
TGTGCCAGCTCACCGCACACAGGGTCATCGTTGTATGAGCAGTTCTTC
CASSPHTGSSLYEQFF
>TRBV5-1|TRBJ1-4|NA|many
TGCGCCAGCAGCTTGGGACCATTGCGTACTAATGAAAAACTGTTTTTT
CASSLGPLRTNEKLFF
>TRBV5-1|TRBJ1-4|TRBD1|few
TGCGCCAGCAGCTCGGACAGGGGATATGAAAAACTGTTTTTT
CASSSDRGYEKLFF
>TRBV3-1|TRBJ1-1|NA|NA
TGTGCCAGCAGCCAACCAGGGGCGCGGACTGAAGCTTTCTTT
CASSQPGARTEAFF
>TRBV20-1|TRBJ2-5|TRBD1|NA
TGCAGTGCTAGTGGGACAGGTCAAGTGGAGACCCAGTACTTC
CSASGTGQVETQYF
>TRBV4-1|TRBJ2-7|TRBD1|NA
TGCGCCAGCAGCCAATTCAGGGGGTACGAGCAGTACTTC
CASSQFRGYEQYF
>TRBV7-9|TRBJ2-7|TRBD1|many
TGTGCCAGCAGACCCGGGACAGGGGGCGACGAGCAGTACTTC
CASRPGTGGDEQYF
>TRBV6-1|TRBJ1-5|NA|many
TGTGCCAGCAGTGAAGCATTAATAGCCTCATATCAGCCCCAGCATTTT
CASSEALIASYQPQHF
>TRBV3-1|TRBJ1-2|NA|few
TGTGCCAGCAGCCAGGGGGCGAAACTTAACTATGGCTACACCTTC
CASSQGAKLNYGYTF
>TRBV3-1|TRBJ2-7|TRBD1|few
TGTGCCAGCAGCCGGGGCAAGGACAGGCCTCTGGGAATACACGAGCAGTACTTC
CASSRGKDRPLGIHEQYF
>TRBV27|TRBJ2-3|TRBD2|NA
TGTGCCAGCACCCTGGCAGCGGGGGTGACAGATACGCAGTATTTT
CASTLAAGVTDTQYF
>TRBV7-9|TRBJ2-7|NA|NA
TGTGCCAGCAGCCCCGCCGGCGACGAGCAGTACTTC
CASSPAGDEQYF
>TRBV2|TRBJ2-3|TRBD1|many
TGTGCCAGCAGTGACTGGACAGGGGAAGATACGCAGTATTTT
CASSDWTGEDTQYF
>TRBV15|TRBJ2-7|NA|NA
TGTGCCACCAGCAGAGGAGCCTACGAGCAGTACTTC
CATSRGAYEQYF
>TRBV29-1|TRBJ1-5|NA|NA
TGCAGCGTTGGGGAGAATCAGCCCCAGCATTTT
CSVGENQPQHF
>TRBV20-1|TRBJ2-7|TRBD2|few
TGCAGTGCTCCCTTACTAGCGGGGGGTGTCTACGAGCAGTACTTC
CSAPLLAGGVYEQYF
>TRBV7-9|TRBJ2-7|NA|few
TGTGCCAGCAGCTTCCTGAACTTAGAGCAGTACTTC
CASSFLNLEQYF
>TRBV7-2|TRBJ2-1|NA|NA
TGTGCCAGCAGCTTAGCGCAGTTTCTCCCCCAGTTCTTC
CASSLAQFLPQFF
>TRBV6-6|TRBJ1-1|NA|NA
TGTGCCAGCACCATCCTCAGCACTGAAGCTTTCTTT
CASTILSTEAFF
>TRBV28|TRBJ2-7|NA|NA
TGTGCCAGCAGTTTGGGGCGGGGAACCTACGAGCAGTACTTC
CASSLGRGTYEQYF
>TRBV20-1|TRBJ2-2|NA|NA
TGCAGTGCTAAGGACGAGAGGGACACCGGGGAGCCGTTTTTT
CSAKDERDTGEPFF
>TRBV7-6|TRBJ2-7|NA|few
TGTGCCAGCAGCTTACACTGGGGGAACGAGCAGTACTTC
CASSLHWGNEQYF
>TRBV5-1|TRBJ1-5|TRBD1|NA
TGCGCCAGCAGCCGCGGACAGGGCCAGCCCCAGCATTTT
CASSRGQGQPQHF
>TRBV7-9|TRBJ2-3|NA|NA
TGTGCCAGCAGCTTAGAGGGTCCCGATACGCAGTATTTT
CASSLEGPDTQYF
>TRBV4-1|TRBJ2-3|NA|NA
TGCGCCAGCAGATTCTCCACCCAACCTGGGGATACGCAGTATTTT
CASRFSTQPGDTQYF
>TRBV5-6|TRBJ1-1|NA|many
TGTGCCAGCAGCTTGGTTATAGAGAACACTGAAGCTTTCTTT
CASSLVIENTEAFF
>TRBV9|TRBJ1-5|TRBD1|few
TGTGCCAGCAGCCCCCACGCCGGGACAGGGGGGTTTGGCAATCAGCCCCAGCATTTT
CASSPHAGTGGFGNQPQHF
>TRBV4-2|TRBJ1-2|NA|few
TGTGCCAGCAGCCAAGATTTACCAGTGGTGGCCAATGGCTACACCTTC
CASSQDLPVVANGYTF
>TRBV28|TRBJ1-2|NA|few
TGTGCCAGCAGTTTCGTAGTCCGGGAGTATGGCTACACCTTC
CASSFVVREYGYTF
>TRBV30|TRBJ1-2|TRBD1|NA
TGTGCCTGTCCCGGACAGGGCAGCTATGGCTACACCTTC
CACPGQGSYGYTF
>TRBV28|TRBJ2-7|NA|many
TGTGCCAGCAGTTTCACTTCAGGGGACTCCTACGAGCAGTACTTC
CASSFTSGDSYEQYF